This is a list of T cell receptor beta chains from one sample in a study of T-cell reconstitution after alpha-beta-depleted transplantation in children. Using its own MiXCR run on the PCR reads, TCRdb lists one record per CDR3 protein. In the table there are about 600,000 distinct CDR3 sequences, roughly 13% of which are singletons. The source was PBMCs, mostly from graft donor cells, collected 360 days after TCRalphabeta/CD19-depleted stem cell transplant. All receptors come from a male patient aged 10 to 17 who had a stem cell transplant for acute myeloid leukemia, so the T cells may come from the graft donor. Each CDR3 is given with its conserved first and last residue. A D gene is named only where the DNA matches it firmly. Expanded clones get a size class; other rows say once, few or many, or leave the size out.

cdr3_nt cdr3_aa j_call v_call d_call clone_size
TGTGCCTGGAGTGGATTTCTGGCAGGAGGGGGCAATGAGCAGTTCTTC CAWSGFLAGGGNEQFF TRBJ2-1 TRBV30 - -
TGCGCCAGCAGCTTGGCCGGGACTTACTACGAGCAGTACTTC CASSLAGTYYEQYF TRBJ2-7 TRBV5-1 - -
TGTGCCAGCAGCTTCCGGACTAGCGCCGTGGACACAGATACGCAGTATTTT CASSFRTSAVDTDTQYF TRBJ2-3 TRBV7-2 TRBD2 few
TGCAGCGTTGAAAGTGGACTACTTTACACAGATACGCAGTATTTT CSVESGLLYTDTQYF TRBJ2-3 TRBV29-1 - -
TGCAGTGCTAGTACTAGCGGGCTGGGCAATGAGCAGTTCTTC CSASTSGLGNEQFF TRBJ2-1 TRBV20-1 TRBD2 few
TGCAGCGTTGTCTCGACGAACACCGGGGAGCTGTTTTTT CSVVSTNTGELFF TRBJ2-2 TRBV29-1 - many
TGTGCCAGCTCTTCGACAGCGACAAGCTCTGGAAACACCATATATTTT CASSSTATSSGNTIYF TRBJ1-3 TRBV18 - -
TGCGCCAGCAGCTTACAGGGCCCCGGGGAGCTGTTTTTT CASSLQGPGELFF TRBJ2-2 TRBV5-1 - many
TGTGCCAGCAGCTTACGGGAGGGAGAAGCAGTCAACAATGAGCAGTTCTTC CASSLREGEAVNNEQFF TRBJ2-1 TRBV7-6 TRBD2 few
TGCGCCAGCAGCCTCGAAGCAGGGGCCAACGTCCTGACTTTC CASSLEAGANVLTF TRBJ2-6 TRBV4-3 - few
TGTGCCAGCAGTTTAGAGACTAGCGGGGGCCAGGGGCAAGAGACCCAGTACTTC CASSLETSGGQGQETQYF TRBJ2-5 TRBV12-3/TRBV12-4 TRBD2 few
TGCAGTGCGCCGACTCGGGGACTAGCGGGCGTCGGGGTTTTC CSAPTRGLAGVGVF TRBJ2-7 TRBV20-1 TRBD2 few
TGTGCCTGGAGTGTACGGGGGGCCGGGGAGCTGTTTTTT CAWSVRGAGELFF TRBJ2-2 TRBV30 TRBD2 -
TGCAGTGCTAGTACCGGGCCTCGGGTGCACGAGCAGTACTTC CSASTGPRVHEQYF TRBJ2-7 TRBV20-1 - -
TGCAGTGCTAGAGATTCCGGAAAGGGTTCCTACGAGCAGTACTTC CSARDSGKGSYEQYF TRBJ2-7 TRBV20-1 - -
TGTGCCAGCAGCGCAGGCAATACCCTTTACTCCTACGAGCAGTACTTC CASSAGNTLYSYEQYF TRBJ2-7 TRBV28 - few
TGCAGTGCTAGAGACAGGGATGAGCAGTTCTTC CSARDRDEQFF TRBJ2-1 TRBV20-1 - few
TGTGCCAGCCGGGGACAGGGGGTTGATACGCAGTATTTT CASRGQGVDTQYF TRBJ2-3 TRBV6-1 TRBD1 -
TGCAGCGTGCGCAGGGGAGTGGTGGAGACCCAGTACTTC CSVRRGVVETQYF TRBJ2-5 TRBV29-1 - many
TGTGCCAGCAGTGAATTGGGGAGGGGTTTCTACAATGAGCAGTTCTTC CASSELGRGFYNEQFF TRBJ2-1 TRBV25-1 TRBD2 few
TGCAGCGTCTTCGTAGCAGCTTATGGCTACACCTTC CSVFVAAYGYTF TRBJ1-2 TRBV29-1 - many
TGTGCCACCCTCCGGGACAGGGCGTCCTACGAGCAGTACTTC CATLRDRASYEQYF TRBJ2-7 TRBV6-2/TRBV6-3 TRBD1 -
TGTGCCAGCAGCTTACGAGCTCTAGCGGGAGAACCGTCGGGCACAGATACGCAGTATTTT CASSLRALAGEPSGTDTQYF TRBJ2-3 TRBV7-3 TRBD2 many
TGTGCCAGCAGTGCCAGACTAGCGGGAGAGGTAGATACGCAGTATTTT CASSARLAGEVDTQYF TRBJ2-3 TRBV27 TRBD2 -
TGCGCCAGCAGCGGGCTGAAGGTCCCCTACGAGCAGTACTTC CASSGLKVPYEQYF TRBJ2-7 TRBV5-1 - -
TGCAGTGTTCCCCGATGGAGACTAGCGGGAGGGAATGAAATGGATGAGCAGTTCTTC CSVPRWRLAGGNEMDEQFF TRBJ2-1 TRBV20-1 TRBD2 many
TGCAGCGTTGAACTAGGGGATCTCTATTTGTTCTTC CSVELGDLYLFF TRBJ2-1 TRBV29-1 - many